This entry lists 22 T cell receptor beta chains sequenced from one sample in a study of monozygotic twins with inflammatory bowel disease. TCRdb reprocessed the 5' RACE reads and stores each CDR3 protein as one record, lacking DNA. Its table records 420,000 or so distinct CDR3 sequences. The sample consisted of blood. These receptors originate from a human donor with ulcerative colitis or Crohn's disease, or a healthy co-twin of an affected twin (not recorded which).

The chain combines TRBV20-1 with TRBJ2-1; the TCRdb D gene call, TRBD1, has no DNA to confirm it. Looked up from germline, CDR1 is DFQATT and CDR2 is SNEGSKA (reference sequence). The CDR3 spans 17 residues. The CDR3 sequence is CSANDPRGSSSYNEQFF.

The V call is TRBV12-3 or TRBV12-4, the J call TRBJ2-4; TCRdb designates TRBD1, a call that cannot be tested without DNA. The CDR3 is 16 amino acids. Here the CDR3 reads CASSSGTGIREGIQYF.

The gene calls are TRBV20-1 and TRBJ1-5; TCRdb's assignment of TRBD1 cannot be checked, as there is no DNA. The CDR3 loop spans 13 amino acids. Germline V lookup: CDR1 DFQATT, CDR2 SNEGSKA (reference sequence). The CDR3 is CSASGGVNQPQHF.

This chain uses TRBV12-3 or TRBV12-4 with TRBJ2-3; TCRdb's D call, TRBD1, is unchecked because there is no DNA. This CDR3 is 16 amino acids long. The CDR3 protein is CASSLEVSPVLDTQYF.

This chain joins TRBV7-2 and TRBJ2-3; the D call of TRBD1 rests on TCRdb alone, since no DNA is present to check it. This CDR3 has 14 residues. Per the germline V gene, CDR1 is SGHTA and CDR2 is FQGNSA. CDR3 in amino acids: CASSPGYGTDTQYF.

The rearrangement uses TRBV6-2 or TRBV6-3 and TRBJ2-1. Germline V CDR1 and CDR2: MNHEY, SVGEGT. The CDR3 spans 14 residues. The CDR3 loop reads CASTVMGIYNEQFF.

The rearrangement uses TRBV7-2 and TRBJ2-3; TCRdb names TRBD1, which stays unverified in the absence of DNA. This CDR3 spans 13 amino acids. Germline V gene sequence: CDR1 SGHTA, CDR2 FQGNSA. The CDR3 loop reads CASSYQGPDTQYF.

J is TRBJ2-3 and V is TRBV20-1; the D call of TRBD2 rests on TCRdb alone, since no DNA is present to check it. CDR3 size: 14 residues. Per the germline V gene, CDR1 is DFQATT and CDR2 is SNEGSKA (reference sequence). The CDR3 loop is CSANRAGVTDTQYF.

CDR3 protein: CASSLGGAGELFQYF. This chain connects TRBV7-2 to TRBJ2-3; TCRdb reports TRBD1, a call that lacks DNA to check it against. Germline CDR1 SGHTA, CDR2 FQGNSA. There are 15 residues in the CDR3.

The chain's CDR3 is CASSPPGAPNYGYTF. V usage is TRBV3-1 and J usage is TRBJ1-2; absent DNA, TCRdb's TRBD1 call cannot be checked. Germline lookup yields CDR1 LGHDT and CDR2 YNNKEL (reference sequence). CDR3 length: 15 amino acids.

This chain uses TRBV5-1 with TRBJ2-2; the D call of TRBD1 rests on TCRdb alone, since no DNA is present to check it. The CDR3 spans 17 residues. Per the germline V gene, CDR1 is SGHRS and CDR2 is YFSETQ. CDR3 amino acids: CASTDFQGTGVTGELFF.

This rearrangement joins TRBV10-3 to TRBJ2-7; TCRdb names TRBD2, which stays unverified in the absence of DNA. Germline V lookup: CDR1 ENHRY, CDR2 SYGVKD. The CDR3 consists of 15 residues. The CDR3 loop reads CAISESGGANYEQYF.

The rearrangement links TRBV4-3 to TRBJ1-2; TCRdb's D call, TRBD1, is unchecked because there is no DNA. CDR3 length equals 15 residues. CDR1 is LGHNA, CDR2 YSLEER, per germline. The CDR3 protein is CASGPAGTGRGGYTF.

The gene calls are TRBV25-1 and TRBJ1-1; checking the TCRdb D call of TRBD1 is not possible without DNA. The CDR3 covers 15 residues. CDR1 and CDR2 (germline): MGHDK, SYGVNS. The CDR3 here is CASSEYAADSPKAFF.

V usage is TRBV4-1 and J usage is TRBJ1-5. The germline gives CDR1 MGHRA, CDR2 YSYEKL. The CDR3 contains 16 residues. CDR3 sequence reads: CASSQDGGYSNQPQHF.

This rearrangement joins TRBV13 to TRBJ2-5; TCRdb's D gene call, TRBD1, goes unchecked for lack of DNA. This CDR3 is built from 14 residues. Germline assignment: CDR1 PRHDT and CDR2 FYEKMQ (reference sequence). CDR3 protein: CASRKGAAQETQYF.

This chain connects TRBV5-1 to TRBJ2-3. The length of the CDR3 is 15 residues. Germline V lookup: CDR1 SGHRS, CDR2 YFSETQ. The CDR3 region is CASSLEGIDTDTQYF.

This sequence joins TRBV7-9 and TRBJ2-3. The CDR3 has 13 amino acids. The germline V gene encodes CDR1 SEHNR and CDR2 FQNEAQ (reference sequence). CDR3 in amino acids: CASTSPSTDTQYF.

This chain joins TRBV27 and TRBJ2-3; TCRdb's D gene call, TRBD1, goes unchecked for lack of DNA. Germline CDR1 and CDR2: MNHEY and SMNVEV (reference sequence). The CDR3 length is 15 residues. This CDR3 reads CASSLGAGERDTQYF.

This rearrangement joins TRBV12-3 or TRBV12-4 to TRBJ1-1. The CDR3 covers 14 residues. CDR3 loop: CASSPGTMNTEAFF.

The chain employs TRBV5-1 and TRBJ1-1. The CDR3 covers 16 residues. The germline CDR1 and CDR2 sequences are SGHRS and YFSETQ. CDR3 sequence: CASSPGLTPMNTEAFF.

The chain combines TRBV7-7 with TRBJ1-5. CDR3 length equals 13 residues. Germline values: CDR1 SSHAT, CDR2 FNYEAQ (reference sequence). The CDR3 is CAYSGGRCQPQHF.